This TCR beta chain originates from a study of OX40 agonist ivuxolimab in advanced cancers. CDR1 is GTSNPN, CDR2 SVGIG, per germline (reference sequence). V lost 2 bases and J lost 4, with 8 bases in between. There are 12 residues in the CDR3. Assay: immunoSEQ multiplex PCR; the TCRdb copy retains only in-frame clones and omits some. There are 35,000 to 50,000 clones in the sample; more than 75% occur only once, and about 12% lies in the top ten. The origin of this receptor is an adult with an advanced solid tumor such as melanoma, head and neck, liver or kidney cancer. The source was CD4+ or CD8+ T cells sorted from blood, collected in a trial of the OX40 agonist ivuxolimab. The V gene is TRBV30, the J gene TRBJ1-2; D not certain. The CDR3 region is CAWSSVGYGYTF. The DNA for the CDR3 is TGTGCCTGGAGTTCAGTGGGCTATGGCTACACCTTC.